This note documents a single T cell receptor beta chain sequence. The target antigen is unknown. Deep sequencing aimed at 1 in 200,000 to 1 in 1 million T cells' resolution. The table came from immunoSEQ multiplex PCR; TCRdb's copy has only in-frame clones and leaves some out. In the table there are about 140,000 clones, approximately 80% of which are singletons. The sample is drawn from a study of cytotoxic CD8 clonotypes in ibrutinib-treated CLL. Study-wide points: Pretreatment clonality was elevated relative to age-matched healthy donors and paralleled circulating CD8+ T-cell counts. Clonality rose at ibrutinib response and fell back toward baseline at progression.

PBMCs were cryopreserved, and 1.5 to 2.5 micrograms of genomic DNA from them went into TCR beta libraries. This TCR was sampled from a human donor with chronic lymphocytic leukemia. Sample: PBMCs, taken after 12 months of ibrutinib treatment.

The CDR3 DNA sequence: TGTGCCAGCAGTACGACAGGGCTCTCTGGAAACACCATATATTTT. Translation gives CASSTTGLSGNTIYF. The genes are TRBV27 and TRBJ1-3; 7 nucleotides align to TRBD1. The V and J ends lost 5 bases and 0 bases, in that order; junction bases with no gene match: 4. CDR1 and CDR2 from the germline V gene are MNHEY and SMNVEV (reference sequence). The CDR3 loop spans 15 amino acids.